The T cell receptor beta chain under discussion was sequenced for a study of identical twins. TCRdb re-analysed the 5' RACE reads in MiXCR, keeping a single row per CDR3 protein. In the table there are 350,000 to 400,000 distinct CDR3 sequences, roughly 9% of which are singletons. The CDR3 loop spans 16 amino acids. CDR1 and CDR2 (germline): MNHEY, SVGEGT. Unmatched junction bases numbered 8, after V lost 6 bases and J lost 1 base. Only healthy Caucasians were included as donors. This sequence originates from a woman between 45 and 65 years old in good health. The material sequenced was naive T cells sorted from blood. V and J are TRBV6-2 or TRBV6-3 and TRBJ2-1; 8 positions agree with TRBD2. CDR3 nucleotides: TGTGCCAGCAGCCGCCAAGCGGGAGATTCCTACAATGAGCAGTTCTTC. Amino acid sequence: CASSRQAGDSYNEQFF.